This TCR beta chain is drawn from a study of cytomegalovirus exposure and HLA in healthy donors. Study-wide findings and caveats: There were fewer than 200 TCR beta chains listed as cytomegalovirus-associated.

Primers: 60 Vbeta forward and 13 Jbeta reverse. The assay was immunoSEQ multiplex PCR, and TCRdb's table has in-frame clones only and misses some. Its listing shows about 32,000 clones. The donors, nominally healthy at sampling, likely had unrecorded immune exposures. Notes on this clone: What it recognizes is unknown.

Germline V lookup: CDR1 MNHEY, CDR2 SVGAGI. The CDR3 loop spans 14 amino acids. V shed 2 bases and J shed 3 bases, with 8 bases lying between them. The chain uses TRBV6-5 and TRBJ1-3; D may be TRBD1 (5 bases). The specimen was PBMCs. The source is a female donor in good health and CMV-seronegative. The CDR3 DNA sequence: TGTGCCAGCAGTTACCAGCAGGGTGGAAACACCATATATTTT. Translating gives CASSYQQGGNTIYF.